These 5 T cell receptor beta chains came from one sample sequenced in a study of shared T cell receptors in the human thymus. The repertoire was sequenced with immunoSEQ multiplex PCR; TCRdb's copy has only in-frame clones and lacks some. Among about 380,000 clones listed, 95% were seen once. Material for sequencing was thymocytes. Receptors originate from a human donor.

The genes are TRBV27 and TRBJ1-2; D remains ambiguous. Trimming took 0 bases from V and 8 from J, leaving 19 bases between them. The CDR3 extends over 16 amino acids. Germline V gene data show CDR1 as MNHEY and CDR2 as SMNVEV (reference sequence). CDR3 DNA sequence: TGTGCCAGCAGTTTATCGAGTCGGAAGGGTTTCGGGGGCTACACCTTC. It is translated as CASSLSSRKGFGGYTF.

The chain uses TRBV7-2 and TRBJ1-5; D not certain. Germline assignment: CDR1 SGHTA and CDR2 FQGNSA. The length of the CDR3 is 15 residues. Trimming pared 3 bases from V and 0 bases from J, leaving 9 bases between. CDR3 residues: CASSLRLTSNQPQHF. CDR3 bases: TGTGCCAGCAGCTTGAGACTTACTAGCAATCAGCCCCAGCATTTT.

The chain carries TRBV6-5 and TRBJ2-5; D possibly uses TRBD1 or TRBD2 (5 bases each). The V and J ends lost 6 bases and 1 base respectively, with 12 bases between them. The CDR3 is 14 residues long. Germline lookup yields CDR1 MNHEY and CDR2 SVGAGI. CDR3 loop: CASSLGTFQETQYF. In nucleotides, the CDR3 is TGTGCCAGCAGCCTGGGGACCTTCCAAGAGACCCAGTACTTC.

The chain carries TRBV13 and TRBJ1-2; 7 bases match TRBD1. V trimming: 3 bases; J trimming: 7 bases; junction bases outside the gene matches: 8. Germline V gives CDR1 PRHDT, CDR2 FYEKMQ (reference sequence). This CDR3 has 14 amino acids. The CDR3 sequence: CASSFPDRAAGYTF. CDR3 DNA sequence: TGTGCCAGCAGCTTCCCTGACAGGGCTGCTGGCTACACCTTC.

The J gene is TRBJ1-2, the V gene TRBV4-3; D is possibly TRBD1 (6 bases). CDR1 and CDR2 (germline): LGHNA, YSLEER. The CDR3 has 17 residues. With 0 bases removed from V and 3 bases from J, the gap between germline ends came to 17 bases. The CDR3 sequence is CASSQDRTVRAYYGYTF. The CDR3, as DNA: TGCGCCAGCAGCCAAGATCGGACAGTCCGGGCTTACTATGGCTACACCTTC.